The 7 T cell receptor beta chains reported below all come from one sample, sequenced in a study of T cell changes during pregnancy in multiple sclerosis (dated by TCRdb to between 2018 and 2021). To prepare the library, the immunoSEQ multiplex PCR assay was applied. Here the immuneACCESS table is served through TCRdb, limited to in-frame sequences with V and J called. Missing clones are a known gap in these copies; in checked studies unresolved V genes cover under half, and the rest lacks a known reason. Across this sample there are 40,000 to 50,000 clones, with 85% to 95% seen only once. Of the sample, approximately 0.39% is held by the ten largest clones. The specimen was CD4+ T cells from peripheral blood mononuclear cells, collected in the second trimester of pregnancy. These receptors all come from a female donor in good health, enrolled as a control in a pregnancy study.

This clone appeared once. The rearrangement uses TRBV5-6 and TRBJ1-2; D is unresolved. V lost 1 base to trimming and J lost 0 bases, with 7 bases between them. The CDR3 consists of 14 residues. Germline V lookup: CDR1 SGHDT, CDR2 YYEEEE. CDR3 residues: CASSLYLANYGYTF. The CDR3 DNA reads TGTGCCAGCAGCTTGTATTTAGCTAACTATGGCTACACCTTC.

The rearrangement uses TRBV5-1 and TRBJ2-2; TRBD1 matches at 7 bases. Looked up from germline, CDR1 is SGHRS and CDR2 is YFSETQ. V shed 1 base, J shed 6 bases, and the junction held 9 bases outside the gene matches. The CDR3 length is 16 residues. The CDR3 protein is CASSLFGTDSAGELFF. The CDR3 DNA reads as TGCGCCAGCAGCTTGTTCGGGACAGACTCGGCCGGGGAGCTGTTTTTT.

The chain combines TRBV13 with TRBJ1-3; weak D call: TRBD1 (5 bases). Germline values: CDR1 PRHDT, CDR2 FYEKMQ (reference sequence). V lost 4 bases, J lost 4 bases, and 14 bases lay in between. This CDR3 comprises 15 residues. The CDR3 nucleotides read TGTGCCAGCAGCTCTTTAGGGGTTTCGGGAAACACCATATATTTT. Translation gives CASSSLGVSGNTIYF.

The J gene is TRBJ1-1, the V gene TRBV30, with a tentative D call TRBD1 (5 bases). The CDR3 extends over 13 amino acids. V dropped 2 bases and J dropped 4 bases, with 11 bases sitting between them. The V gene's germline CDR1 is GTSNPN and CDR2 SVGIG (reference sequence). The CDR3 is CAWSPQGGTEAFF. In DNA form, the CDR3 reads TGTGCCTGGAGTCCTCAGGGAGGCACTGAAGCTTTCTTT.

The chain has TRBV4-1 and TRBJ1-5, with D uncertain. The germline V gene has CDR1 MGHRA and CDR2 YSYEKL. The CDR3 loop spans 14 amino acids. Trimming stripped 0 bases from V and 1 base from J, with 4 bases between. CDR3 residues: CASSQERSNQPQHF. The DNA of the CDR3 is TGCGCCAGCAGCCAAGAGAGAAGCAATCAGCCCCAGCATTTT.

The chain links TRBV4-2 to TRBJ1-5, with no clear D. The germline V and J ends were trimmed by 1 base and 3 bases, with 10 bases remaining between them. The CDR3 has 15 amino acids. Germline V lookup: CDR1 LGHNA, CDR2 YNFKEQ. The CDR3 loop reads CASSQGPGLNQPQHF. CDR3 DNA: TGTGCCAGCAGCCAAGGCCCAGGACTCAATCAGCCCCAGCATTTT.

The chain is built from TRBV2 and TRBJ1-5; no reliable D call. V was clipped by 3 bases and J by 0 bases, with 9 bases between them. The V gene's germline CDR1 is SNHLY and CDR2 FYNNEI. The length of the CDR3 is 15 residues. CDR3 sequence (DNA): TGTGCCAGCAGTGATTTGATAGTTAGCAATCAGCCCCAGCATTTT. Translating gives CASSDLIVSNQPQHF.